This passage covers 21 T cell receptor beta chains from one sample sequenced in a study of blood T cell repertoires in COVID-19. Clones were read by immunoSEQ multiplex PCR, and TCRdb kept only the in-frame ones, dropping some. The table records fewer than 40,000 clones, less than 90% of them present only once. Source material: peripheral blood. These receptors were collected from a woman of 80 years or more with active or convalescent COVID-19.

V and J are TRBV28 and TRBJ1-1, with TRBD1 matching over 7 bases. The germline V gene encodes CDR1 MDHEN and CDR2 SYDVKM. The trim removed 7 bases at V and 4 bases at J, leaving 9 bases unmatched. The CDR3 has 14 amino acids. Written as DNA, the CDR3 is TGTGCCAGCACCCCGACAGGGCTTGTCACTGAAGCTTTCTTT. Encoded protein: CASTPTGLVTEAFF.

J is TRBJ2-2 and V is TRBV6-1; D may be TRBD2 (5 bases). CDR1 is MNHNS, CDR2 SASEGT, per germline. Trimming left V 3 bases short and J 6 bases short, with 11 bases between. The CDR3 runs 14 residues. CDR3 amino acids: CASSEASSAGELFF. CDR3 DNA sequence: TGTGCCAGCAGTGAGGCTAGCTCAGCCGGGGAGCTGTTTTTT.

This chain connects TRBV5-4 to TRBJ2-1, with D unresolved. Per germline, CDR1 SGHNT and CDR2 YYREEE (reference sequence). The CDR3 spans 15 residues. Trimming stripped 6 bases from V and 9 bases from J, with 22 bases between. The CDR3 protein is CASIPRPTLPGEQFF. Written as DNA, the CDR3 is TGTGCCAGCATACCAAGGCCTACTCTCCCGGGTGAGCAGTTCTTC.

The rearrangement links TRBV6-2 or TRBV6-3 to TRBJ1-1, with D unclear. V dropped 4 bases and J dropped 1 base, with 13 bases sitting between them. This CDR3 spans 15 amino acids. Germline-derived CDR1 and CDR2 are MNHEY and SVGEGT. CDR3 sequence (DNA): TGTGCCAGCAGTTCGCCTGAGCGGCCGAACACTGAAGCTTTCTTT. This translates into CASSSPERPNTEAFF.

The chain has TRBV7-6 and TRBJ1-5; a possible D gene is TRBD1 (5 bases). CDR3 size: 13 residues. Trimming left V 5 bases short and J 6 bases short, with 11 bases between. Germline V lookup: CDR1 SGHVS, CDR2 FNYEAQ. CDR3 sequence (DNA): TGTGCCAGCAGCAACGAAGGGGTTCAGCCCCAGCATTTT. Translation gives CASSNEGVQPQHF.

The V call is TRBV2, the J call TRBJ1-5; perhaps TRBD1 as D (6 bases). The V end lost 8 bases, the J end lost 3 bases, and 14 bases lay between the germline ends. This CDR3 comprises 14 residues. The germline V gene has CDR1 SNHLY and CDR2 FYNNEI. The CDR3 DNA reads TGTGCCAGCGGCCGGGGGGGGGCCAATCAGCCCCAGCATTTT. Its translation: CASGRGGANQPQHF. The full variable domain, with the rest looked up from reference TRBV2 and TRBJ1-5, is EPEVTQTPSHQVTQMGQEVILRCVPISNHLYFYWYRQILGQKVEFLVSFYNNEISEKSEIFDDQFSVERPDGSNFTLKIRSTKLEDSAMYFCASGRGGANQPQHFGDGTRLSIL.

The V gene is TRBV5-1, the J gene TRBJ1-1, with unresolved D. The CDR3 has 13 residues. In germline, CDR1 is SGHRS, CDR2 YFSETQ. Trimming took 1 base from V and 6 from J, leaving 10 bases between them. CDR3 in amino acids: CASSLQFGPEAFF. Here the CDR3 DNA reads TGCGCCAGCAGCTTGCAGTTTGGGCCTGAAGCTTTCTTT.

This chain's CDR3 is CASGTGPGELFF. Here the CDR3 DNA reads TGTGCCAGCGGAACAGGGCCCGGGGAGCTGTTTTTT. The rearrangement joins TRBV2 to TRBJ2-2; a weak D match, TRBD1 (6 bases). Germline V gene lookup returns CDR1 SNHLY and CDR2 FYNNEI. The CDR3 consists of 12 residues. V was pared by 8 bases and J by 6 bases, with 10 bases between.

The chain is built from TRBV5-1 and TRBJ2-7; 9 nucleotides align to TRBD1. V was clipped by 3 bases and J by 2 bases; unmatched bases: 3. Germline V gene lookup returns CDR1 SGHRS and CDR2 YFSETQ. The CDR3 is 14 amino acids. The CDR3 region is CASSSTGGAYEQYF. The CDR3 DNA reads as TGCGCCAGCAGCTCGACAGGGGGGGCCTACGAGCAGTACTTC.

The J gene is TRBJ2-1, the V gene TRBV5-1, with 8 bases identical to TRBD1. Germline CDR1 and CDR2: SGHRS and YFSETQ. The V segment lost 3 bases and the J segment 2 bases; nucleotides outside the gene matches: 4. This CDR3 is 15 amino acids long. The CDR3 loop is CASSYTGGPYNEQFF. The CDR3 region has the DNA TGCGCCAGCAGCTACACAGGGGGTCCCTACAATGAGCAGTTCTTC.

In this sample, this clone turned up a few times. The chain joins TRBV15 to TRBJ1-4; no firm D call. CDR1 is LNHNV, CDR2 YYDKDF, per germline (reference sequence). The V end was cut by 4 bases, the J end by 8 bases, with 14 bases between. There are 14 residues in the CDR3. The CDR3 loop reads CATSKPRGEEKLFF. CDR3 in DNA: TGTGCCACCAGCAAACCTCGGGGTGAGGAAAAACTGTTTTTT. The full variable domain, rest sourced from reference TRBV15 and TRBJ1-4, is DAMVIQNPRYQVTQFGKPVTLSCSQTLNHNVMYWYQQKSSQAPKLLFHYYDKDFNNEADTPDNFQSRRPNTSFCFLDIRSPGLGDTAMYLCATSKPRGEEKLFFGSGTQLSVL.

The V call is TRBV2, the J call TRBJ1-5, with 8 bases fitting TRBD1. J gave up 7 bases and V 6 bases, and 5 bases lay outside the gene matches. Per germline, CDR1 SNHLY and CDR2 FYNNEI. The CDR3 totals 13 residues. The CDR3 sequence is CASSGTGGQPQHF. As DNA, the CDR3 is TGTGCCAGCAGCGGGACAGGCGGGCAGCCCCAGCATTTT.

J is TRBJ2-7 and V is TRBV6-5; the match to TRBD1 covers 10 bases. Germline CDR1 MNHEY, CDR2 SVGAGI. The CDR3 loop spans 16 amino acids. Trimming at V came to 1 base and at J to 6 bases, leaving 9 bases not matched to a gene. Written as DNA, the CDR3 is TGTGCCAGCAGTTACTTTCCTCCGGGACAGGGGTCCGAGCAGTACTTC. This sequence encodes CASSYFPPGQGSEQYF.

The chain's CDR3 is CASSSTSGGETQYF. The CDR3 nucleotides are TGCGCCAGCAGCTCAACTAGCGGGGGAGAGACCCAGTACTTC. This chain connects TRBV5-1 to TRBJ2-5, with TRBD2 matching 11 bases. CDR3 size: 14 residues. V dropped 3 bases and J dropped 4; count of bases not matched to a gene: 2. Germline-derived CDR1 and CDR2 are SGHRS and YFSETQ.

The V call is TRBV3-1 (or the pseudogene TRBV3-2), the J call TRBJ2-7, with 7 bases fitting TRBD1. CDR3 length equals 15 residues. V lost 5 bases, J lost 8 bases, and 15 bases stayed unmatched. Germline V gene sequence: CDR1 LGHDT, CDR2 YNNKEL (reference sequence). The CDR3 DNA reads as TGTGCCAGCAGCAACGACCGGACAGGTTTTTTGAAGCAGTACTTC. It is translated as CASSNDRTGFLKQYF.

The chain is built from TRBV2 and TRBJ2-7; 8 bases map to TRBD2. CDR1 and CDR2 (germline): SNHLY, FYNNEI. V shed 3 bases and J 12 bases; nucleotides not matched to a gene: 13. CDR3 length: 14 amino acids. The CDR3: CASSDVVAGTKPYF. CDR3 nucleotide sequence: TGTGCCAGCAGTGATGTAGTAGCGGGGACTAAGCCGTACTTC.

The gene calls are TRBV5-1 and TRBJ1-3; D unclear. Trimming pared 0 bases from V and 0 bases from J, leaving 7 bases between. The CDR3 extends over 15 amino acids. The germline gives CDR1 SGHRS, CDR2 YFSETQ. The CDR3 nucleotides are TGCGCCAGCAGCTTGGACGGTTCCTCTGGAAACACCATATATTTT. Its protein is CASSLDGSSGNTIYF. The whole variable domain, filled in from reference TRBV5-1 and TRBJ1-3, reads KAGVTQTPRYLIKTRGQQVTLSCSPISGHRSVSWYQQTPGQGLQFLFEYFSETQRNKGNFPGRFSGRQFSNSRSEMNVSTLELGDSALYLCASSLDGSSGNTIYFGEGSWLTVV.

The chain carries TRBV10-3 and TRBJ2-1; 9 bases are shared with TRBD2. Germline V CDR1 and CDR2: ENHRY, SYGVKD. This CDR3 comprises 16 residues. After removal of 4 bases from V and 3 bases from J, the junction contained 7 bases not matched to a gene. CDR3 region: CAISGGGAPIYNEQFF. The CDR3 DNA sequence: TGTGCCATCAGTGGCGGGGGGGCGCCTATCTACAATGAGCAGTTCTTC.

This clone has only one observation. The chain links TRBV14 to TRBJ1-2; D gene ambiguous. Germline values: CDR1 SGHDN, CDR2 FVKESK. V lost 0 bases and J lost 6, with 11 bases in between. This CDR3 has 14 amino acids. CDR3 DNA: TGTGCCAGCAGCCAAGATCGGTGGGGAGATGGCTACACCTTC. This sequence encodes CASSQDRWGDGYTF.

The rearrangement links TRBV3-1 (or the pseudogene TRBV3-2) to TRBJ1-4; D may be TRBD1 (6 bases). Germline V gene sequence: CDR1 LGHDT, CDR2 YNNKEL (reference sequence). The CDR3 is made up of 15 amino acids. V was cut by 6 bases and J by 5 bases, with 16 bases left in between. The CDR3 region is CASSQNRASNEKLFF. The CDR3 coding sequence is TGTGCCAGCAGTCAAAACAGGGCTTCAAATGAAAAACTGTTTTTT.

The rearrangement links TRBV19 to TRBJ1-6; no definite D call. Germline V gene sequence: CDR1 LNHDA, CDR2 SQIVND (reference sequence). This CDR3 comprises 16 residues. V was shortened by 5 bases and J by 1 base, with 12 bases between the two germline ends. CDR3 sequence reads: CASSPGFGSYNSPLHF. CDR3 coding DNA: TGTGCCAGTAGTCCGGGATTTGGGTCCTATAATTCACCCCTCCACTTT.